These 12 T cell receptor beta chains came from one sample sequenced in a study of blood T cell repertoires in COVID-19. TCRdb's copy holds only in-frame clones and misses some; the assay was immunoSEQ multiplex PCR. The repertoire holds 240,000 or so clones, with 75% to 90% as singletons. What was sequenced was PBMCs or T cells enriched from blood (not recorded which). These receptor sequences come from a woman between 40 and 50 years old with acute COVID-19.

The J gene is TRBJ2-1, the V gene TRBV11-2; 12 nucleotides line up with TRBD2. Germline V gene lookup returns CDR1 SGHAT and CDR2 FQNNGV. The V gene end was trimmed by 3 bases and the J gene end by 10 bases; junction bases not matched to a gene: 7. The CDR3 covers 15 residues. The CDR3 reads CASSFRTSGTGEQFF. As DNA, the CDR3 is TGTGCCAGCAGCTTCCGGACTAGCGGGACTGGGGAGCAGTTCTTC.

V usage is TRBV10-3 and J usage is TRBJ2-3, with TRBD2 matching over 15 bases. This CDR3 has 18 amino acids. J lost 2 bases, V lost 6 bases, and 9 bases had no gene match. In germline, CDR1 is ENHRY, CDR2 SYGVKD. In DNA form, the CDR3 reads TGTGCCATCAGCACCGCGGGGACTAGCGGGAGGCCCACAGATACGCAGTATTTT. Translating gives CAISTAGTSGRPTDTQYF.

The chain combines TRBV19 with TRBJ2-3; weak D call: TRBD1 (5 bases). The CDR3 has 14 amino acids. The V end was cut by 4 bases, the J end by 1 base, with 9 bases between. Looked up from germline, CDR1 is LNHDA and CDR2 is SQIVND (reference sequence). The DNA for the CDR3 is TGTGCCAGTAGTAACAGGTGGGGCACAGATACGCAGTATTTT. Translated, it gives CASSNRWGTDTQYF.

The J gene is TRBJ2-5, the V gene TRBV2, with a tentative D call TRBD1 (5 bases). Trimming took 7 bases from V and 1 from J, leaving 7 bases between them. This CDR3 region has 12 residues. Germline assignment: CDR1 SNHLY and CDR2 FYNNEI. The CDR3: CASKGFQETQYF. Here the CDR3 DNA reads TGTGCCAGCAAGGGGTTCCAAGAGACCCAGTACTTC.

The chain employs TRBV11-3 and TRBJ2-7; 10 bases match TRBD2. With 1 base clipped from V and 4 bases from J, the junction kept 4 bases outside the gene matches. The germline CDR1 and CDR2 sequences are SGHNT and YENEEA. The CDR3 covers 15 residues. CDR3 residues: CASSLVSSGRYEQYF. Here the CDR3 DNA reads TGTGCCAGCAGCTTAGTAAGTAGCGGGAGGTACGAGCAGTACTTC.

Only a few counts were recorded for this clone. The V call is TRBV19, the J call TRBJ1-5, with no clear D. Germline CDR1 is LNHDA and CDR2 is SQIVND (reference sequence). The V gene lost 0 bases and the J gene lost 5 bases, with 8 bases spanning the gap. The CDR3 totals 14 residues. The CDR3 sequence: CASSIEVAHQPQHF. CDR3 DNA sequence: TGTGCCAGTAGTATAGAGGTGGCTCATCAGCCCCAGCATTTT. Complete variable domain (other parts from reference TRBV19 and TRBJ1-5): DGGITQSPKYLFRKEGQNVTLSCEQNLNHDAMYWYRQDPGQGLRLIYYSQIVNDFQKGDIAEGYSVSREKKESFPLTVTSAQKNPTAFYLCASSIEVAHQPQHFGDGTRLSIL.

V gene TRBV29-1 combines with J gene TRBJ1-2, with D possibly matching TRBD1 (6 bases). This CDR3 has 14 amino acids. CDR1 is SQVTM, CDR2 ANQGSEA, per germline. Trimming pared 1 base from V and 0 bases from J, leaving 9 bases between. For the CDR3, the DNA is TGCAGCGTTGAAGGGACAGTCCCTAACTATGGCTACACCTTC. Its protein is CSVEGTVPNYGYTF.

This clone was recorded a few times. The gene calls are TRBV11-3 and TRBJ2-7, with D possibly TRBD2 on 5 matching bases. The CDR3 runs to 14 residues. Per the germline V gene, CDR1 is SGHNT and CDR2 is YENEEA. The V gene lost 3 bases and the J gene lost 3 bases, with 12 bases spanning the gap. The CDR3 is CASSFPGNIYEQYF. Written as DNA, the CDR3 is TGTGCCAGCAGCTTCCCCGGGAATATCTACGAGCAGTACTTC.

The chain carries TRBV30 and TRBJ1-2; D may be TRBD1 (5 bases). Per the germline V gene, CDR1 is GTSNPN and CDR2 is SVGIG (reference sequence). This CDR3 contains 12 residues. The V and J ends lost 7 bases and 7 bases respectively, with 16 bases between them. In nucleotides, the CDR3 is TGTGCCTACCGGAGACAGTCCCTTGGCTACACCTTC. This sequence encodes CAYRRQSLGYTF.

The chain joins TRBV3-1 (or the pseudogene TRBV3-2) to TRBJ2-5; a possible D gene is TRBD1 (6 bases). The CDR3 extends over 13 amino acids. In germline, CDR1 is LGHDT, CDR2 YNNKEL (reference sequence). V was trimmed by 1 base and J by 3 bases, leaving 6 bases between them. The CDR3 protein is CASSQGTEETQYF. The CDR3 nucleotides read TGTGCCAGCAGCCAAGGGACAGAAGAGACCCAGTACTTC.

This CDR3 is CASSYSQGNQPQHF. DNA for the CDR3: TGTGCCAGCAGTTACTCTCAGGGGAATCAGCCCCAGCATTTT. V usage is TRBV6-5 and J usage is TRBJ1-5, with D possibly matching TRBD1 (6 bases). Deletions cut 0 bases from V and 4 bases from J, with 7 bases between. This CDR3 has 14 residues. CDR1 is MNHEY and CDR2 is SVGAGI in the germline V gene.

The J gene is TRBJ2-3, the V gene TRBV7-9; weak D call: TRBD2 (6 bases). The CDR3 is 16 residues long. The germline V gene encodes CDR1 SEHNR and CDR2 FQNEAQ (reference sequence). V gave up 2 bases and J gave up 0 bases, with 12 bases separating them. The CDR3 DNA is TGTGCCAGCAGCTTAATACCACTAGCCAGCACAGATACGCAGTATTTT. Translating gives CASSLIPLASTDTQYF.